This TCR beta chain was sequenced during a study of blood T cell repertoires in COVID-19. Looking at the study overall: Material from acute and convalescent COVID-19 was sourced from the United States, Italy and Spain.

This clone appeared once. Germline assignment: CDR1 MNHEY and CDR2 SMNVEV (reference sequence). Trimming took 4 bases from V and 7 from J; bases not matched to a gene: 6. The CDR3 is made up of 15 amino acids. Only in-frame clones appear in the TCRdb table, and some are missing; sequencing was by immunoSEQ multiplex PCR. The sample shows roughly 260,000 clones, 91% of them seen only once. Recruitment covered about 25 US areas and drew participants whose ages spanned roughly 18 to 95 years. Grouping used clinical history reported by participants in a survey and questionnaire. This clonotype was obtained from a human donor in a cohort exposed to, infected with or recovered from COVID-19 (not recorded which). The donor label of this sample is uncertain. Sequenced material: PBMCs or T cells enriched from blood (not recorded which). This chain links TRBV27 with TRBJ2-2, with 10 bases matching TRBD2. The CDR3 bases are TGTGCCAGCAGTTGGGCTAGCGGGGGATACGGGGAGCTGTTTTTT. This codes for CASSWASGGYGELFF.